The 27 T cell receptor beta chains below were found in one sample sequenced in a study of blood T cell repertoires in COVID-19. Repertoires were generated with immunoSEQ multiplex PCR, while TCRdb's copy carries only in-frame clones and drops some. The sample includes some 150,000 clones, about 85% of them seen just once. The sample comprised peripheral blood. The origin of the receptors is a woman in her 70s with acute or convalescent COVID-19.

This chain connects TRBV7-4 to TRBJ1-5, with D uncertain. This CDR3 has 16 amino acids. Between the trimmed V and J ends, which lost 1 base and 1 base, there was a span of 11 bases. Germline CDR1 is SGHVT and CDR2 is SQSDAQ. CDR3 bases: TGTGCCAGCAGCTTAGATCGGCGGGGAAGCAATCAGCCCCAGCATTTT. Its protein is CASSLDRRGSNQPQHF.

The chain has TRBV18 and TRBJ1-3; D may be TRBD1 (5 bases). CDR1 is KGHSH, CDR2 LQKENI, per germline. The germline V and J ends were trimmed by 4 bases and 2 bases, with 12 bases remaining between them. This CDR3 contains 15 residues. CDR3 DNA: TGTGCCAGCTCACATGGAGGGGACGCTGGAAACACCATATATTTT. Protein product: CASSHGGDAGNTIYF.

The V call is TRBV29-1, the J call TRBJ2-7; TRBD1 agrees at 12 bases. After removal of 6 bases from V and 5 bases from J, the junction contained 8 bases not matched to a gene. Per germline, CDR1 SQVTM and CDR2 ANQGSEA. This CDR3 is 14 amino acids long. The CDR3 nucleotides read TGCAGCGTCGCGGGACAGGGGGCGTTCAACGAGCAGTACTTC. It yields the protein CSVAGQGAFNEQYF.

V and J are TRBV25-1 and TRBJ2-3, with 11 bases matching TRBD2. CDR1 is MGHDK and CDR2 is SYGVNS in the germline V gene. V shed 2 bases, J shed 1 base, and the junction held 5 bases outside the gene matches. The CDR3 contains 17 residues. CDR3: CASSERLLAGGTDTQYF. The CDR3 DNA is TGTGCCAGCAGTGAACGTCTACTAGCGGGGGGCACAGATACGCAGTATTTT.

V and J are TRBV7-3 and TRBJ2-1; a weak D match, TRBD2 (7 bases). Germline CDR1 SGHTA, CDR2 FQGTGA. The CDR3 runs to 15 residues. The V gene lost 4 bases and the J gene lost 2 bases, with 12 bases spanning the gap. The CDR3 is CASSSGGLPYNEQFF. In DNA, the CDR3 is TGTGCCAGCAGCTCCGGGGGGCTCCCCTACAATGAGCAGTTCTTC.

This clone appeared a single time. This chain connects TRBV3-1 (or the pseudogene TRBV3-2) to TRBJ1-2; D gene ambiguous. The CDR3 sequence is 12 residues long. Between the trimmed V and J ends, which lost 1 base and 7 bases, there was a span of 7 bases. Germline V gene lookup returns CDR1 LGHDT and CDR2 YNNKEL (reference sequence). The CDR3 here is CASSQGDTGYTF. The CDR3, as DNA: TGTGCCAGCAGCCAAGGAGACACTGGCTACACCTTC.

This clone was found once. This chain uses TRBV6-5 with TRBJ1-1, with D tentatively TRBD1 (5 bases). The CDR3 runs to 15 residues. Trimming took off 0 bases at V and 3 bases at J, with 11 bases between the two ends. From germline, CDR1 is MNHEY and CDR2 SVGAGI. The CDR3 loop is CASSYSVGAHTEAFF. The CDR3 region has the DNA TGTGCCAGCAGTTACTCTGTAGGGGCTCACACTGAAGCTTTCTTT.

CDR3 nucleotide sequence: TGCAGCGTCGCCGTGGCAGGGGGCCGCACCGGGGAGCTGTTTTTT. This gives the protein CSVAVAGGRTGELFF. The chain employs TRBV29-1 and TRBJ2-2; 8 bases match TRBD1. Germline CDR1 is SQVTM and CDR2 is ANQGSEA. Trimming removed 6 bases from V and 4 bases from J; junction bases left unmatched: 10. The CDR3 is 15 amino acids.

This chain connects TRBV7-2 to TRBJ2-3, with 8 bases that match TRBD1. The CDR3 has 15 residues. Germline CDR1 SGHTA, CDR2 FQGNSA. V trimming: 2 bases; J trimming: 0 bases; junction bases outside the gene matches: 1. CDR3: CASSLTGGSTDTQYF. The CDR3, as DNA: TGTGCCAGCAGCTTAACAGGGGGGAGCACAGATACGCAGTATTTT.

The V and J genes are TRBV9 and TRBJ2-5; D is ambiguous. Germline loops: CDR1 SGDLS, CDR2 YYNGEE. Deletions cut 4 bases from V and 7 bases from J, with 17 bases between. The CDR3 extends over 14 amino acids. CDR3 residues: CASSPPDAAGTQYF. DNA of the CDR3: TGTGCCAGCAGCCCCCCCGACGCGGCCGGGACCCAGTACTTC.

This clone was observed a single time. The V and J genes are TRBV12-3 or TRBV12-4 and TRBJ2-1; D uncertain. There are 13 residues in the CDR3. The V end was cut by 0 bases, the J end by 11 bases, with 11 bases between. As DNA, the CDR3 is TGTGCCAGCAGTTTAGCTTCAACTGTCCAGCAGTTCTTC. It is translated as CASSLASTVQQFF.

This clone appeared a few times. The chain is built from TRBV11-2 and TRBJ1-2; D possibly corresponds to TRBD1 (6 bases). V dropped 5 bases and J dropped 4 bases, with 20 bases sitting between them. Germline assignment: CDR1 SGHAT and CDR2 FQNNGV. This CDR3 comprises 16 residues. The CDR3 region is CASSASSGQRGYGYTF. The DNA of the CDR3 is TGTGCCAGCAGCGCCTCCTCAGGACAGCGGGGCTATGGCTACACCTTC.

The chain combines TRBV3-1 (or the pseudogene TRBV3-2) with TRBJ1-1; D remains unclear. This CDR3 is built from 11 residues. Deletions cut 8 bases from V and 4 bases from J, with 8 bases between. The germline V gene has CDR1 LGHDT and CDR2 YNNKEL (reference sequence). The chain's CDR3 is CASARGTEAFF. The CDR3 bases are TGTGCCAGCGCCCGGGGCACTGAAGCTTTCTTT.

The V and J genes are TRBV28 and TRBJ2-5, with D perhaps TRBD2 (6 bases). Germline loops: CDR1 MDHEN, CDR2 SYDVKM. The CDR3 loop spans 14 amino acids. The V end lost 1 base, the J end lost 2 bases, and 8 bases lay between the germline ends. DNA for the CDR3: TGTGCCAGCAGTTTATCGCTAGCGCAAGAGACCCAGTACTTC. It codes for CASSLSLAQETQYF.

The V and J genes are TRBV28 and TRBJ1-2; no clear D gene. The V end was cut by 7 bases, the J end by 8 bases, with 17 bases between. Germline V lookup: CDR1 MDHEN, CDR2 SYDVKM. This CDR3 is 13 amino acids long. DNA of the CDR3: TGTGCCAGCAAGCCCAACGCGGCGCGAGGCTACACCTTC. This sequence encodes CASKPNAARGYTF.

The V gene is TRBV29-1, the J gene TRBJ2-3, with TRBD2 matching 8 bases. Germline CDR1 SQVTM, CDR2 ANQGSEA. This CDR3 comprises 16 residues. Germline trimming cut 0 bases from V and 4 bases from J; bases unmatched to any gene: 9. This CDR3 is CSVEDRERGRSDTQYF. The DNA for the CDR3 is TGCAGCGTTGAAGATAGGGAGCGGGGGAGATCAGATACGCAGTATTTT.

This sequence joins TRBV18 and TRBJ2-1, with 8 bases fitting TRBD1. The CDR3 spans 16 residues. V was pared by 5 bases and J by 1 base, with 7 bases of the junction left unmatched. Germline assignment: CDR1 KGHSH and CDR2 LQKENI. This chain's CDR3 is CASSTETGASYNEQFF. The CDR3 bases are TGTGCCAGCTCAACAGAGACAGGGGCGTCCTACAATGAGCAGTTCTTC.

This sequence joins TRBV28 and TRBJ1-6; D may be TRBD1 (6 bases). The germline V and J ends were trimmed by 5 bases and 2 bases, with 13 bases remaining between them. The germline CDR1 and CDR2 sequences are MDHEN and SYDVKM. This CDR3 region has 16 residues. The CDR3 loop reads CASSLQDRPYNSPLHF. DNA of the CDR3: TGTGCCAGCAGTCTGCAAGACAGGCCCTATAATTCACCCCTCCACTTT.

The chain uses TRBV18 and TRBJ1-1, with a tentative D call TRBD1 (5 bases). CDR3 size: 15 residues. The germline V gene encodes CDR1 KGHSH and CDR2 LQKENI. V dropped 1 base and J dropped 0 bases, with 9 bases sitting between them. The CDR3 nucleotides read TGTGCCAGCTCACCACTTAAGGACATGAACACTGAAGCTTTCTTT. This translates into CASSPLKDMNTEAFF.

V is TRBV27 and J is TRBJ2-5; TRBD2 aligns across 9 bases. J was trimmed by 5 bases and V by 3 bases; bases with no gene match: 10. Germline V gene data show CDR1 as MNHEY and CDR2 as SMNVEV (reference sequence). The CDR3 extends over 16 amino acids. This CDR3 is CASSLFRRGGPETQYF. The DNA for the CDR3 is TGTGCCAGCAGTTTGTTCAGGCGGGGGGGCCCCGAGACCCAGTACTTC.

The chain carries TRBV6-5 and TRBJ1-2; TRBD1 is a possible D gene (5 bases). The V gene lost 2 bases and the J gene lost 7 bases, with 14 bases spanning the gap. The CDR3 covers 14 residues. The germline V gene has CDR1 MNHEY and CDR2 SVGAGI. The CDR3 protein is CASSYTSRDFGYTF. Here the CDR3 DNA reads TGTGCCAGCAGTTACACCTCCCGGGACTTTGGCTACACCTTC.

This clone was seen only once. The rearrangement uses TRBV27 and TRBJ1-4; TRBD1 matches 9 bases. CDR3 length equals 15 residues. Germline lookup yields CDR1 MNHEY and CDR2 SMNVEV (reference sequence). V gave up 6 bases and J gave up 7 bases; unmatched junction bases: 9. The CDR3, as DNA: TGTGCCAGCAGCCCGCGCCGGACAGGGGTTGAAAAACTGTTTTTT. Translated, it gives CASSPRRTGVEKLFF.

This clone showed up just a few times. Its ends do not fully match the called genes, so a read error is possible. The chain has TRBV7-7 and TRBJ2-5, with D maybe TRBD1 (5 bases). Germline CDR1 is SSHAT and CDR2 is FNYEAQ (reference sequence). This CDR3 has 13 residues. The CDR3 nucleotides read TGTGCTAGCAGCTTGGGGCCAGGGGAGACCCAGTACTTC. Its translation: CASSLGPGETQYF.

CDR3 region: CASIVGRFGETQYF. CDR3 coding DNA: TGTGCCAGCATAGTGGGGAGGTTCGGGGAGACCCAGTACTTC. V is TRBV6-6 and J is TRBJ2-5; maybe TRBD2 (6 bases). This CDR3 contains 14 residues. Germline CDR1 is MNHNY and CDR2 is SVGAGI (reference sequence). The V end lost 7 bases, the J end lost 5 bases, and 17 bases lay between the germline ends.

V and J are TRBV6-5 and TRBJ2-7; 8 bases fit TRBD2. V lost 6 bases and J lost 7; bases outside the gene matches: 11. CDR1 is MNHEY and CDR2 is SVGAGI in the germline V gene. The CDR3 has 14 amino acids. The CDR3 DNA sequence: TGTGCCAGCAGACCCCCGGGGGGGCCTAGGGAGCAGTACTTC. As protein: CASRPPGGPREQYF.

The chain uses TRBV3-1 (or the pseudogene TRBV3-2) and TRBJ2-1; D is possibly TRBD2 (5 bases). V was clipped by 0 bases and J by 10 bases, with 10 bases between them. There are 13 residues in the CDR3. CDR1 is LGHDT, CDR2 YNNKEL, per germline (reference sequence). CDR3 in DNA: TGTGCCAGCAGCCAAGAGGCGGGTTGGGAGCAGTTCTTC. Its protein is CASSQEAGWEQFF.

This rearrangement joins TRBV19 to TRBJ1-6; tentative D call: TRBD1 (6 bases). The germline V gene encodes CDR1 LNHDA and CDR2 SQIVND (reference sequence). V shed 1 base and J shed 10 bases, with 8 bases lying between them. This CDR3 region has 13 residues. Here the CDR3 reads CASSIVGASPLHF. DNA for the CDR3: TGTGCCAGTAGTATAGTGGGGGCCTCACCCCTCCACTTT.